The 3 T cell receptor beta chains presented below share a single source sample, sequenced in a study of T cell repertoires in cytomegalovirus infection. TCRdb re-called the reads through MiXCR, storing one row per CDR3 protein. This repertoire shows under 850,000 distinct CDR3 sequences, around a third found once; its top ten account for about 20%. Antigens for these TCRs are unknown. Specimen: cultured PBMCs, collected from culture after CMV antigen stimulation. Receptors originate from a human donor in good health (CMV status not recorded). Some clones in this sample may be carry-over from other donors' samples.

CDR3 region: CASSPRDGYNEQFF. CDR3 sequence (DNA): TGTGCCAGCAGCCCCCGGGACGGCTACAATGAGCAGTTCTTC. The V gene is TRBV7-2, the J gene TRBJ2-1; either TRBD1 or TRBD2 may fit D (5 bases each). The V end was cut by 5 bases, the J end by 3 bases, with 11 bases between. From germline, CDR1 is SGHTA and CDR2 FQGNSA. The CDR3 covers 14 residues.

The rearrangement uses TRBV29-1 and TRBJ2-3; D is ambiguous. The CDR3 is 14 residues long. The germline CDR1 and CDR2 sequences are SQVTM and ANQGSEA. V shed 4 bases and J shed 3 bases, with 14 bases lying between them. Here the CDR3 reads CSVGPELETDTQYF. The CDR3 nucleotides read TGCAGCGTTGGTCCCGAGCTAGAAACAGATACGCAGTATTTT.

The chain combines TRBV10-3 with TRBJ2-7, with 7 bases matching TRBD1. The CDR3 totals 12 residues. Per germline, CDR1 ENHRY and CDR2 SYGVKD. Losses at the gene ends were 8 bases for V and 4 bases for J; bases not matched to a gene: 5. The CDR3 nucleotides read TGTGCCATCGGGGACAGAGTATACGAGCAGTACTTC. This codes for CAIGDRVYEQYF.